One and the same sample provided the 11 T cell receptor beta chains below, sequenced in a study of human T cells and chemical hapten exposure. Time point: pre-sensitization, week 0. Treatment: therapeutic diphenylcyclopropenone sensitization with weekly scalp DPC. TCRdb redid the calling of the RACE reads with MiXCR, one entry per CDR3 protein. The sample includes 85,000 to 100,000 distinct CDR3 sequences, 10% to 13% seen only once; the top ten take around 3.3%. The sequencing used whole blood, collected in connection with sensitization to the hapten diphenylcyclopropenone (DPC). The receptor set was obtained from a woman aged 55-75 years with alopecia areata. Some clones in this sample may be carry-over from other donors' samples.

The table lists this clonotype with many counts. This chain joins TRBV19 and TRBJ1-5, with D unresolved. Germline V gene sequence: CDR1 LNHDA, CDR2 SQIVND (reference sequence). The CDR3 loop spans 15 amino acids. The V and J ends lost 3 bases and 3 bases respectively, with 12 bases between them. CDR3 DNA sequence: TGTGCCAGTAGTATGGGAGGGAGTAACAATCAGCCCCAGCATTTT. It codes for CASSMGGSNNQPQHF.

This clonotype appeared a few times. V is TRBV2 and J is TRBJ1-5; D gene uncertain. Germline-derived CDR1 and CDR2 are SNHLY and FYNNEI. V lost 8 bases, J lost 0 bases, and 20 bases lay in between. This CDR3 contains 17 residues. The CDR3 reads CASGVRYTYPSNQPQHF. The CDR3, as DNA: TGTGCCAGCGGCGTGCGGTACACCTACCCTAGCAATCAGCCCCAGCATTTT.

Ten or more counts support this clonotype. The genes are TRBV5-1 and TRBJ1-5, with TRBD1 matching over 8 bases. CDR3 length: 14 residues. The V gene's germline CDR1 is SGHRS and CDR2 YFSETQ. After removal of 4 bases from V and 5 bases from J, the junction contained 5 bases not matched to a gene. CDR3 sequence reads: CASSTGQGDQPQHF. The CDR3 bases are TGCGCCAGCAGCACCGGACAGGGAGATCAGCCCCAGCATTTT.

The CDR3 protein is CAISESMGGDTEAFF. Here the CDR3 DNA reads TGTGCCATCAGTGAGTCGATGGGCGGGGACACTGAAGCTTTCTTT. The chain combines TRBV10-3 with TRBJ1-1; D uncertain. The CDR3 has 15 amino acids. Per germline, CDR1 ENHRY and CDR2 SYGVKD. V gave up 0 bases and J gave up 3 bases, with 11 bases separating them.

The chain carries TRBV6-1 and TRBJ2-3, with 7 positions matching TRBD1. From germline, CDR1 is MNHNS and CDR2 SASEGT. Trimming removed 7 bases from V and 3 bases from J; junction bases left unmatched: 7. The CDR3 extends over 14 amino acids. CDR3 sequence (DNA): TGTGCCAGCACCGATCGACAGGGAACAGATACGCAGTATTTT. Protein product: CASTDRQGTDTQYF.

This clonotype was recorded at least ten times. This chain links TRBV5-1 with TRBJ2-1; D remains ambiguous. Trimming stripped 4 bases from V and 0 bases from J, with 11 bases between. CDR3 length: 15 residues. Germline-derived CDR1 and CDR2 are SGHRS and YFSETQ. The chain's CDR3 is CASSPGLSSYNEQFF. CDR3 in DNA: TGCGCCAGCAGCCCCGGTTTGAGCTCCTACAATGAGCAGTTCTTC.

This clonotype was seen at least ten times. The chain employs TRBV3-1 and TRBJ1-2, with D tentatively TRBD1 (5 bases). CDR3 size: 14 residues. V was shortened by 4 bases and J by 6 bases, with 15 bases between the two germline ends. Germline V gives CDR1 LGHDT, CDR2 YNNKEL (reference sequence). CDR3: CASSRSETANGYTF. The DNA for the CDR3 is TGTGCCAGCAGCCGTTCCGAGACAGCGAATGGCTACACCTTC.

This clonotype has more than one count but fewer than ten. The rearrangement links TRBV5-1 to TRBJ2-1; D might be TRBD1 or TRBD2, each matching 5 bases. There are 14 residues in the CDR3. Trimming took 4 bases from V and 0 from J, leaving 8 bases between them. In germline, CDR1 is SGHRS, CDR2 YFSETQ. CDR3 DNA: TGCGCCAGCAGCGCAGGGAGCTCCTACAATGAGCAGTTCTTC. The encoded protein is CASSAGSSYNEQFF.

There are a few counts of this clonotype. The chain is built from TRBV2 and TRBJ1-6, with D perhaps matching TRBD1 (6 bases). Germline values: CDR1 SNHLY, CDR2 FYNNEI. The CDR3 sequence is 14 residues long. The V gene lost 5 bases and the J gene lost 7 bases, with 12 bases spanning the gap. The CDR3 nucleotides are TGTGCCAGCAGTCTAGTCAGGGGAAATTCACCCCTCCACTTT. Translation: CASSLVRGNSPLHF.

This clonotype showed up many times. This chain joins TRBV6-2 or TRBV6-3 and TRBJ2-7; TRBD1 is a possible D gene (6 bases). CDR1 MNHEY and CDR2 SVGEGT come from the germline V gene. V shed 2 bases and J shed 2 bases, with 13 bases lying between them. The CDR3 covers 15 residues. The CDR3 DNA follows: TGTGCCAGCAGTTACGCCACAGGGCTAACCTACGAGCAGTACTTC. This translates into CASSYATGLTYEQYF.

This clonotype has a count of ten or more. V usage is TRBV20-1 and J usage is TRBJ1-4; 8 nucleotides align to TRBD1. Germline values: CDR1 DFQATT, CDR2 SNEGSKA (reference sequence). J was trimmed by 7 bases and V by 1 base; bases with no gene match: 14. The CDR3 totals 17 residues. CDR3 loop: CSARGHLGQGAGEKLFF. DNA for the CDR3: TGCAGTGCTAGAGGCCACCTCGGGCAGGGGGCGGGTGAAAAACTGTTTTTT.